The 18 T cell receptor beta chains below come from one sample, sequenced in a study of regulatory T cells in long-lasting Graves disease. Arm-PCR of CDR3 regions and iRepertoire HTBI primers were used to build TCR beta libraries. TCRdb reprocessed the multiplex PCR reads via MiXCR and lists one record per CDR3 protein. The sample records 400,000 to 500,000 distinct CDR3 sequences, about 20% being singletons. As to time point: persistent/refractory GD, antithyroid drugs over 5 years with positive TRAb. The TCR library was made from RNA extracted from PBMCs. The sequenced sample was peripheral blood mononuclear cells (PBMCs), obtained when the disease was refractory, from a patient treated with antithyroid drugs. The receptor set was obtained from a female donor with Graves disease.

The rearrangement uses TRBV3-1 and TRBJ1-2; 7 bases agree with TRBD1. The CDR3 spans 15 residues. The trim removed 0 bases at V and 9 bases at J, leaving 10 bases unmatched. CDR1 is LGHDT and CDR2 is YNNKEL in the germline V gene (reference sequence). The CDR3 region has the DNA TGTGCCAGCAGCCAAGATCAGGAGGGGGCGACTAGCTACACCTTC. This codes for CASSQDQEGATSYTF.

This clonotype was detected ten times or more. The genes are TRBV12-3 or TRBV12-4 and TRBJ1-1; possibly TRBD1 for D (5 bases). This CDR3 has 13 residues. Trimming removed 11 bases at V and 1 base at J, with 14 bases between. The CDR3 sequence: CASWPGQNTEAFF. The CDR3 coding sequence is TGTGCCTCCTGGCCAGGGCAGAACACTGAAGCTTTCTTT.

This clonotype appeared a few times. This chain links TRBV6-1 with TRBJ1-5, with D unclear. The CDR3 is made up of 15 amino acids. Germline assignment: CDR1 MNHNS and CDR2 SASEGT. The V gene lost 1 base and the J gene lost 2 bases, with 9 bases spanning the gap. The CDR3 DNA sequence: TGTGCCAGCAGTGAAGGGTCCTATCGCAATCAGCCCCAGCATTTT. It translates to CASSEGSYRNQPQHF.

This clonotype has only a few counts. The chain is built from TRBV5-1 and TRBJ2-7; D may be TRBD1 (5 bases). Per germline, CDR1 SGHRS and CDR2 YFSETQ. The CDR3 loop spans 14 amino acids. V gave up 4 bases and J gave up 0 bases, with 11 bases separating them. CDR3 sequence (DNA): TGCGCCAGCAGCCATGACAGAGACTCCTACGAGCAGTACTTC. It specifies CASSHDRDSYEQYF.

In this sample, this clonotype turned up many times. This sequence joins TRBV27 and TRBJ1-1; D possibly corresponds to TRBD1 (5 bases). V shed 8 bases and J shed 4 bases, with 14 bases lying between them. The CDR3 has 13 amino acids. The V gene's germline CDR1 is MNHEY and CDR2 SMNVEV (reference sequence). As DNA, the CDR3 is TGTGCCAGCTCCCAAGCCGGGGGCACTGAAGCTTTCTTT. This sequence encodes CASSQAGGTEAFF.

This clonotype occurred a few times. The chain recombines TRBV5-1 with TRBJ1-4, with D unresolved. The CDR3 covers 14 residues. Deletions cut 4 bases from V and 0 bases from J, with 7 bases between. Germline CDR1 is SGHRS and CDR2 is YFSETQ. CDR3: CASSPSATNEKLFF. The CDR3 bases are TGCGCCAGCAGCCCATCAGCAACTAATGAAAAACTGTTTTTT.

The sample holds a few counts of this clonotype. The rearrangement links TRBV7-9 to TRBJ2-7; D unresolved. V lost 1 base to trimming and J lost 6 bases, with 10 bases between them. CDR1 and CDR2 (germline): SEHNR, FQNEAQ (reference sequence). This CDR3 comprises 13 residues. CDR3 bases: TGTGCCAGCAGCTTAGGGTATCCCAGCGAGCAGTACTTC. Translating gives CASSLGYPSEQYF.

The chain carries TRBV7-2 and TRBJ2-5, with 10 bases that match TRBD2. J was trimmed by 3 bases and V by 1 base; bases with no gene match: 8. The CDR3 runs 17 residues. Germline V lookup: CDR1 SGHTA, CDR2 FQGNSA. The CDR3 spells CASSLDFASGSKETQYF. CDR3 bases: TGTGCCAGCAGCTTAGACTTCGCTAGCGGGAGCAAAGAGACCCAGTACTTC.

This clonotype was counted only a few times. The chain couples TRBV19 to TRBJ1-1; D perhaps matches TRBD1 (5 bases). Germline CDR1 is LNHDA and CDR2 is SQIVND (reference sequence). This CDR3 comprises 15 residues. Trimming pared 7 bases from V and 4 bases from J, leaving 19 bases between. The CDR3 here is CASNYGGGASTEAFF. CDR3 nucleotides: TGTGCCAGTAATTACGGCGGAGGGGCGAGCACTGAAGCTTTCTTT.

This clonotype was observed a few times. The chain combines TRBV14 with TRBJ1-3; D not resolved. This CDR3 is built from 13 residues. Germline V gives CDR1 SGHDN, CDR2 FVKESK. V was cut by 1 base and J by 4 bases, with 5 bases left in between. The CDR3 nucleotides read TGTGCCAGCAGCCAAGGGATGGGAAACACCATATATTTT. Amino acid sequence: CASSQGMGNTIYF.

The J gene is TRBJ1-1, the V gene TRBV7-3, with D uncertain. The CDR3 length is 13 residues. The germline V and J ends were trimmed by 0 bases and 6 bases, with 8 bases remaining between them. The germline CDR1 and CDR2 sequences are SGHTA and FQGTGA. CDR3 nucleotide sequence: TGTGCCAGCAGCTTAACCAGAATGGCTGAAGCTTTCTTT. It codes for CASSLTRMAEAFF.

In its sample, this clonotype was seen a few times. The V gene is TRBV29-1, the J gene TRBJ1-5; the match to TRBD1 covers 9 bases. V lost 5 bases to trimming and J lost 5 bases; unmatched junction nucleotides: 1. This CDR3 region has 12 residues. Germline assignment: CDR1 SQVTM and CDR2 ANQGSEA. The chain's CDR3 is CSVRTGDQPQHF. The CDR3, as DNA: TGCAGCGTTCGGACAGGGGATCAGCCCCAGCATTTT.

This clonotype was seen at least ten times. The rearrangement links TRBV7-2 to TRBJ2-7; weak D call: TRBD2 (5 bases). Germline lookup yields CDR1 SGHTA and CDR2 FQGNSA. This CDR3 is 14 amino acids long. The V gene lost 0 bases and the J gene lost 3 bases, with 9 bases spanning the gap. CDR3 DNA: TGTGCCAGCAGCTTAGCGCATGGAGGCTACGAGCAGTACTTC. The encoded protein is CASSLAHGGYEQYF. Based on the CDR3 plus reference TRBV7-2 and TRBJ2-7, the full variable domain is GAGVSQSPSNKVTEKGKDVELRCDPISGHTALYWYRQSLGQGLEFLIYFQGNSAPDKSGLPSDRFSAERTGGSVSTLTIQRTQQEDSAVYLCASSLAHGGYEQYFGPGTRLTVT.

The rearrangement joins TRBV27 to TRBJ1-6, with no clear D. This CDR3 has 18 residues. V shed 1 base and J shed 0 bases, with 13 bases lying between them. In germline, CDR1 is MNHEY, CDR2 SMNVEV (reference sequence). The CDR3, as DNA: TGTGCCAGCAGTTTATTTGGTTGGAAAAGCTCCTATAATTCACCCCTCCACTTT. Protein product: CASSLFGWKSSYNSPLHF.

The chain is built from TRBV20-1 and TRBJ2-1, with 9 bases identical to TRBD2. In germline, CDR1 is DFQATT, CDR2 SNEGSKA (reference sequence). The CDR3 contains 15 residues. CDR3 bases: TGCAGCGCTGATCCCGGGGCGGGGGGGCGGAATGAGCAGTTCTTC. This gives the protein CSADPGAGGRNEQFF.

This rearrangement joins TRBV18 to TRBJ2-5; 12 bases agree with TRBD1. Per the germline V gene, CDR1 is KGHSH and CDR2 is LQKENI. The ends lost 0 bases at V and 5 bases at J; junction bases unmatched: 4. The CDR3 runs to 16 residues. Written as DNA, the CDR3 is TGTGCCAGCTCACCACCCGGGACAGGGGGCTCGGAGACCCAGTACTTC. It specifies CASSPPGTGGSETQYF.

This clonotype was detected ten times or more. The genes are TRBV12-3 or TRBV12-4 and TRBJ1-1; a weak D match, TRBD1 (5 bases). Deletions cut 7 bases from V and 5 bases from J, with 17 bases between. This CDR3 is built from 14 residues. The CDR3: CASTQGGPWTEAFF. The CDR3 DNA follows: TGTGCCAGCACCCAGGGAGGACCCTGGACTGAAGCTTTCTTT.

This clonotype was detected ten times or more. CDR3 region: CASSLHRANTEAFF. The CDR3 coding sequence is TGTGCCAGCAGCTTACATAGGGCGAACACTGAAGCTTTCTTT. The rearrangement joins TRBV7-2 to TRBJ1-1; no reliable D call. CDR3 length equals 14 residues. V was shortened by 2 bases and J by 1 base, with 8 bases between the two germline ends. CDR1 is SGHTA, CDR2 FQGNSA, per germline.